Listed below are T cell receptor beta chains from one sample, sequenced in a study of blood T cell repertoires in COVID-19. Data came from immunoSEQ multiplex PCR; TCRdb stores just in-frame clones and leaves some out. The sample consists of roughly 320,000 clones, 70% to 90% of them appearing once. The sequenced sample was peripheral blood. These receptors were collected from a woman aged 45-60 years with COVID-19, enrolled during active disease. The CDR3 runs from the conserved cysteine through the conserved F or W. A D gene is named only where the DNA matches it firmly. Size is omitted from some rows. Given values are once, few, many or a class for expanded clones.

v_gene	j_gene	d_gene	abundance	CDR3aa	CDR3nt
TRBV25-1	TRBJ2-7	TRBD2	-	CASSAPSGAGAYEQYF	TGTGCCAGCAGTGCCCCTAGCGGGGCTGGAGCCTACGAGCAGTACTTC
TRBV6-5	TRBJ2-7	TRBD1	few	CASSFKPGQGVGEQYF	TGTGCCAGCAGTTTCAAACCGGGACAGGGAGTGGGCGAGCAGTACTTC
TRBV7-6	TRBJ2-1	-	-	CASSLEGRGSNWVNNEQFF	TGTGCCAGCAGCTTAGAGGGCAGGGGTTCGAACTGGGTGAACAATGAGCAGTTCTTC
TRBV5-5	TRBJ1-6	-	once	CASSYYLGGAPLHF	TGTGCCAGCAGTTACTACCTGGGGGGGGCACCCCTCCACTTT
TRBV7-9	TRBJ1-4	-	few	CASSTQTSGKLFF	TGTGCCAGCAGCACACAAACGTCGGGAAAACTGTTTTTT
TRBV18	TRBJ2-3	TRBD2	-	CASSPPGLPTDTQYF	TGTGCCAGCTCACCACCGGGACTACCCACAGATACGCAGTATTTT
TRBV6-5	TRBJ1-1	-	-	CASRRSTEAFF	TGTGCCAGCAGACGCAGCACTGAAGCTTTCTTT
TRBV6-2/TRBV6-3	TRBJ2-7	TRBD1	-	CASSYPGTGHYEQYF	TGTGCCAGCAGTTACCCCGGGACAGGGCACTACGAGCAGTACTTC
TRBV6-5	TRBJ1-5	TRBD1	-	CASSYGQGGNQPQHF	TGTGCCAGCAGTTACGGACAGGGGGGAAATCAGCCCCAGCATTTT
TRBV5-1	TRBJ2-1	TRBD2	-	CASSLRAGGPGEQFF	TGCGCCAGCAGCTTGAGAGCGGGAGGGCCAGGTGAGCAGTTCTTC
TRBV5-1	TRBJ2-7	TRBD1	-	CASSWGQGAYEQYF	TGCGCCAGCAGCTGGGGACAGGGGGCCTACGAGCAGTACTTC
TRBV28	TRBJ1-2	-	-	CASSINNYGYTF	TGTGCCAGCAGTATAAATAACTATGGCTACACCTTC
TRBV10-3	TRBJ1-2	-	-	CAISEFDQGSNYGYTF	TGTGCCATCAGTGAATTTGATCAGGGTTCTAACTATGGCTACACCTTC
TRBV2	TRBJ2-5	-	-	CASRRFERETQYF	TGTGCCAGCAGGCGGTTTGAAAGGGAGACCCAGTACTTC
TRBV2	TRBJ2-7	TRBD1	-	CASSLRQGKGYEQYF	TGTGCCAGCAGTCTTAGACAGGGTAAAGGGTACGAGCAGTACTTC
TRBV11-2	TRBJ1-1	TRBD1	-	CASSSGGGYTEAFF	TGTGCCAGCAGTTCAGGGGGCGGGTACACTGAAGCTTTCTTT
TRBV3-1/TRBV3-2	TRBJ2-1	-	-	CASSQGASEQFF	TGTGCCAGCAGCCAAGGGGCGTCTGAGCAGTTCTTC
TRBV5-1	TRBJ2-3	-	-	CASSLGALSTDTQYF	TGCGCCAGCAGCTTGGGGGCCTTAAGCACAGATACGCAGTATTTT
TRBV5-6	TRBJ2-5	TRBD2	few	CASSSPGTSGRQTQYF	TGTGCCAGCAGCTCTCCCGGGACTAGCGGGAGACAGACCCAGTACTTC
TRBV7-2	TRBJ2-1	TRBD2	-	CASSKTSGRTSYNEQFF	TGTGCCAGCAGCAAAACTAGCGGGAGAACCTCCTACAATGAGCAGTTCTTC
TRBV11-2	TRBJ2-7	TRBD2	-	CASRKRELQSYEQYF	TGTGCCAGCAGAAAGCGGGAGCTCCAATCCTACGAGCAGTACTTC
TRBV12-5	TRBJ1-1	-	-	CASALTTGLNTEAFF	TGTGCTAGTGCCCTCACGACAGGATTGAACACTGAAGCTTTCTTT
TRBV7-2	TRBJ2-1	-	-	CASSPYNEQFF	TGTGCCAGCTCCCCGTACAATGAGCAGTTCTTC
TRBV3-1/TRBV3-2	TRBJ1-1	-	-	CASSQISGGMNTEAFF	TGTGCCAGCAGCCAAATTTCCGGGGGGATGAACACTGAAGCTTTCTTT
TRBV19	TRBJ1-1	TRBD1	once	CASNPWGTENTEAFF	TGTGCCAGTAACCCCTGGGGGACAGAGAACACTGAAGCTTTCTTT
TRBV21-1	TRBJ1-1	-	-	CASSAGQGENTEAFF	TGTGCCAGCAGCGCGGGACAGGGGGAGAACACTGAAGCTTTCTTT
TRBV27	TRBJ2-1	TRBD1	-	CASSLGTGNSPEQFF	TGTGCCAGCAGCCTCGGGACAGGGAATTCCCCTGAGCAGTTCTTC
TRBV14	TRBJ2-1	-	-	CASSQEIGGNEQFF	TGTGCCAGCAGCCAAGAGATCGGCGGCAATGAGCAGTTCTTC
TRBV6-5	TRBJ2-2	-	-	CASSYWSRNTGELFF	TGTGCCAGCAGTTACTGGTCCAGAAACACCGGGGAGCTGTTTTTT
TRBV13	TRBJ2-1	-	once	CASSLGRAGPIYNEQFF	TGTGCCAGCAGCTTAGGTAGGGCAGGGCCGATCTACAATGAGCAGTTCTTC
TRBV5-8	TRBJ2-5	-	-	CASSLLETQYF	TGTGCCAGCAGCTTGCTGGAGACCCAGTACTTC
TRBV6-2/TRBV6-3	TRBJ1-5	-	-	CASSYEVGGLPSNQPQHF	TGTGCCAGCAGTTACGAGGTGGGGGGGCTTCCTAGCAATCAGCCCCAGCATTTT
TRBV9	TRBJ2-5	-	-	CASSESGQETQYF	TGTGCCAGCAGCGAGAGCGGCCAAGAGACCCAGTACTTC
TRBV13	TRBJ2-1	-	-	CASSPLGGRQSSYNEQFF	TGTGCCAGCAGCCCCCTTGGTGGGAGGCAGAGCTCCTACAATGAGCAGTTCTTC
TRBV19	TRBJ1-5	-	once	CASSMSPGQKGNQPQHF	TGTGCCAGTAGTATGTCCCCTGGACAGAAGGGTAATCAGCCCCAGCATTTT
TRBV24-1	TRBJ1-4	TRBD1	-	CATSDLQRDRGSEKLFF	TGTGCCACCAGTGATTTGCAGAGGGACAGGGGAAGCGAAAAACTGTTTTTT
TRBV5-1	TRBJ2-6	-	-	CASSPTAGGAGANVLTF	TGCGCCAGCAGCCCTACAGCCGGTGGCGCTGGGGCCAACGTCCTGACTTTC
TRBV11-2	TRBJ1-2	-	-	CASSLDQGNYGYTF	TGTGCCAGCAGCTTAGATCAGGGAAACTATGGCTACACCTTC
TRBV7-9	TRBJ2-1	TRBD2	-	CASSSTGLAGGPHEQFF	TGTGCCAGCAGCTCAACGGGACTAGCGGGAGGGCCCCATGAGCAGTTCTTC
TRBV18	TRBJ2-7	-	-	CASSLHRDEQYF	TGTGCCAGCTCACTACACAGGGACGAGCAGTACTTC
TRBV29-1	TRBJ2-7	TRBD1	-	CSVDPGTGGYEQYF	TGCAGCGTTGACCCCGGGACAGGGGGCTACGAGCAGTACTTC
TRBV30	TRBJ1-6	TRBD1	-	CAWSGGQGFESSPLHF	TGTGCCTGGAGTGGGGGACAGGGATTTGAAAGCTCACCCCTCCACTTT
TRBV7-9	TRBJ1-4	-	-	CASSLGSGSHEKLFF	TGTGCCAGCAGCTTAGGGTCAGGGTCACATGAAAAACTGTTTTTT
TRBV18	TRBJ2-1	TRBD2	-	CASSPKTSGTYNEQFF	TGTGCCAGCTCACCAAAGACTAGCGGTACTTACAATGAGCAGTTCTTC
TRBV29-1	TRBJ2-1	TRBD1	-	CSGTGQGRYNEQFF	TGCAGCGGGACGGGACAGGGCCGCTACAATGAGCAGTTCTTC
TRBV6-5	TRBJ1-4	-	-	CASRRGREGEKLFF	TGTGCCAGCCGGAGGGGCAGGGAGGGTGAAAAACTGTTTTTT
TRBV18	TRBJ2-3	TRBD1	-	CASSPSFSTGVGDTQYF	TGTGCCAGCTCACCGTCCTTCAGCACAGGGGTTGGGGATACGCAGTATTTT
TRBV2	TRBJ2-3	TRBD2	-	CAWGGRGWTDTQYF	TGTGCCTGGGGCGGGAGGGGATGGACAGATACGCAGTATTTT
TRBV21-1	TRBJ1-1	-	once	CASSFRTGCTEAFF	TGTGCCAGCAGCTTCCGGACAGGGTGCACTGAAGCTTTCTTT
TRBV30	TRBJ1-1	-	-	CAWSVRRVGGTEAFF	TGTGCCTGGAGTGTTAGGCGGGTCGGTGGCACTGAAGCTTTCTTT
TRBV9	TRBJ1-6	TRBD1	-	CASSVERGTGVSPLHF	TGTGCCAGCAGCGTAGAAAGGGGGACAGGGGTCTCACCCCTCCACTTT
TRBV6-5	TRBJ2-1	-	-	CASSYSEAREQFF	TGTGCCAGCAGTTACTCAGAAGCCCGAGAGCAGTTCTTC
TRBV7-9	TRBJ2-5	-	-	CASSPPRGGETQYF	TGTGCCAGCAGCCCGCCAAGGGGTGGAGAGACCCAGTACTTC
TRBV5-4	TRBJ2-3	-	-	CASSLDYTSTDTQYF	TGTGCCAGCAGCTTGGACTACACTAGCACAGATACGCAGTATTTT
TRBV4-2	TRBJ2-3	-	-	CASSNPQGADTQYF	TGTGCCAGCAGCAACCCTCAAGGGGCAGATACGCAGTATTTT
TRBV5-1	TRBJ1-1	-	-	CASSAQENTEAFF	TGCGCCAGCAGCGCACAGGAGAACACTGAAGCTTTCTTT
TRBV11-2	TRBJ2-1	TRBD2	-	CASSLGLANEQFF	TGTGCCAGCAGCTTAGGACTAGCCAATGAGCAGTTCTTC
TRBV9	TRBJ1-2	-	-	CASSDPQVRGRDYGYTF	TGTGCCAGCAGCGATCCCCAGGTTAGAGGGCGAGACTATGGCTACACCTTC
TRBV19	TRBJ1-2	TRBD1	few	CASSIGQIRDRYGYTF	TGTGCCAGTAGTATAGGCCAAATCCGGGACAGATATGGCTACACCTTC